A single sample gave rise to the 6 T cell receptor beta chains below, sequenced in a study of shared clonotypes between healthy human individuals. TCRdb's copy holds only in-frame clones and misses some; the assay was immunoSEQ multiplex PCR. Of 1.5 million to 1.9 million clones in the sample, 95% to 99% were seen once. The sequencing sample was made of naive CD4+ T cells sorted from blood. Sample subset: CD45RA+ positively selected. All receptors derive from a man aged 25-45 years in good health.

V and J are TRBV28 and TRBJ2-5; the match to TRBD2 covers 14 bases. With V trimmed by 6 bases and J by 1 base, 4 bases remained unmatched. The CDR3 is 16 amino acids. Per germline, CDR1 MDHEN and CDR2 SYDVKM. CDR3 residues: CASSRTSGRIQETQYF. The CDR3 DNA sequence: TGTGCCAGCAGCCGGACTAGCGGGAGGATCCAAGAGACCCAGTACTTC.

This rearrangement joins TRBV7-6 to TRBJ2-5; D possibly corresponds to TRBD2 (5 bases). The V end lost 5 bases, the J end lost 7 bases, and 17 bases lay between the germline ends. CDR3 size: 14 residues. CDR1 SGHVS and CDR2 FNYEAQ come from the germline V gene. This CDR3 is CASSQAPGSGTQYF. CDR3 in DNA: TGTGCCAGCAGCCAGGCCCCGGGGAGCGGGACCCAGTACTTC.

This clone has only one observation. Other DNA sequences of this sample code for an identical CDR3. The gene calls are TRBV28 and TRBJ1-5; a weak D match, TRBD1 (6 bases). There are 14 residues in the CDR3. With 3 bases removed from V and 3 bases from J, the gap between germline ends came to 9 bases. Germline lookup yields CDR1 MDHEN and CDR2 SYDVKM. The CDR3 is CASSLTGPNQPQHF. The CDR3 DNA reads as TGTGCCAGCAGTTTGACAGGTCCCAATCAGCCCCAGCATTTT.

On this clone itself: The same CDR3 can be traced to other DNA sequences in this sample. The CDR3 loop reads CASSTGLAGNTGELFF. CDR3 bases: TGCGCCAGCAGCACGGGACTAGCGGGGAACACCGGGGAGCTGTTTTTT. This rearrangement joins TRBV5-1 to TRBJ2-2, with 12 nucleotides matching TRBD2. The germline CDR1 and CDR2 sequences are SGHRS and YFSETQ. The CDR3 sequence is 16 residues long. V lost 4 bases, J lost 1 base, and 2 bases stayed unmatched.

The chain carries TRBV4-3 and TRBJ2-3, with 15 bases aligning to TRBD2. This CDR3 has 19 amino acids. The J segment lost 3 bases and the V segment lost 0 bases, leaving 7 bases of the junction unmatched. Germline V CDR1 and CDR2: LGHNA, YSLEER. The CDR3 coding sequence is TGCGCCAGCAGCCAAGATCGGGGCGGACTAGCGGGAGGGACAGATACGCAGTATTTT. Protein: CASSQDRGGLAGGTDTQYF.

The chain employs TRBV9 and TRBJ1-3, with no clear D. Trimming shortened V by 0 bases and J by 5 bases, and 12 bases separated the two germline ends. The CDR3 is made up of 15 amino acids. Germline assignment: CDR1 SGDLS and CDR2 YYNGEE. The DNA for the CDR3 is TGTGCCAGCAGCGTAGAGGCCGGGTCGCGAAACACCATATATTTT. Translation gives CASSVEAGSRNTIYF.